This TCR beta chain was documented in a study of T cell repertoires in cytomegalovirus infection. CDR1 SGHRS and CDR2 YFSETQ come from the germline V gene. The CDR3 has 16 residues. TCRdb fed the reads into MiXCR, producing one record per CDR3 protein. The sample yields more than 650,000 distinct CDR3 sequences, approximately 34% seen once. Remarks on this clonotype: Relative to the germline gene, one junction end is altered; a read error may explain this.

V gene TRBV5-1 combines with J gene TRBJ2-3; tentative D call: TRBD2 (5 bases). The sample taken for sequencing was PBMCs. The receptor was derived from a human donor in good health (CMV status not recorded). Some clones in this sample may be carry-over from other donors' samples. CDR3 region: CASSLDPGGPADTQYF. The CDR3 nucleotides are TGCGCCAGCAGCTTGGATCCCGGAGGCCCTGCAGATACGCAGTACTTT.